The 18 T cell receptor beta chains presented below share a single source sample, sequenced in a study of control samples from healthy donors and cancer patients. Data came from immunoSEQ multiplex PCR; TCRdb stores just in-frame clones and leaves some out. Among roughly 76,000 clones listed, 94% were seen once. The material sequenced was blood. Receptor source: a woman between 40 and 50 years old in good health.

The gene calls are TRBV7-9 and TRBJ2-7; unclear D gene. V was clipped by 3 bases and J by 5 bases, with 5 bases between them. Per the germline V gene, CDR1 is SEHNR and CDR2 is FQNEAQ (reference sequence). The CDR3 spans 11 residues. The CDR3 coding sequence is TGTGCCAGCAGCTTTTTGGACGAGCAGTACTTC. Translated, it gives CASSFLDEQYF. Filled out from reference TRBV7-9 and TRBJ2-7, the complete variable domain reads DTGVSQNPRHKITKRGQNVTFRCDPISEHNRLYWYRQTLGQGPEFLTYFQNEAQLEKSRLLSDRFSAERPKGSFSTLEIQRTEQGDSAMYLCASSFLDEQYFGPGTRLTVT.

CDR3 amino acids: CASSMNRNSPLHF. The CDR3 DNA reads as TGTGCCAGCAGCATGAACAGAAATTCACCCCTCCACTTT. The genes are TRBV7-8 and TRBJ1-6; D remains ambiguous. In germline, CDR1 is SGHVS, CDR2 FQNEAQ. The CDR3 has 13 amino acids. Trimming shortened V by 5 bases and J by 7 bases, and 9 bases separated the two germline ends. The complete variable domain, with remaining parts taken from reference TRBV7-8 and TRBJ1-6, reads GAGVSQSPRYKVAKRGQDVALRCDPISGHVSLFWYQQALGQGPEFLTYFQNEAQLDKSGLPSDRFFAERPEGSVSTLKIQRTQQEDSAVYLCASSMNRNSPLHFGNGTRLTVT.

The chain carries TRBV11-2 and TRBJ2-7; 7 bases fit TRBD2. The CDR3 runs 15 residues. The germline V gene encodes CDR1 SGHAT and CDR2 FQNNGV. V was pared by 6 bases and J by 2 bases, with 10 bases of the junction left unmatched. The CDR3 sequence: CASSGPSGTTYEQYF. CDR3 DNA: TGTGCCAGCAGTGGGCCGAGCGGGACCACCTACGAGCAGTACTTC.

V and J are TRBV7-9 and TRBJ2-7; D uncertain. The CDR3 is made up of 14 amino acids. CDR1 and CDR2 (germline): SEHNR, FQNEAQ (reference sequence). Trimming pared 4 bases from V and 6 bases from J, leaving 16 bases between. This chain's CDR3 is CASSYPSTPAEQYF. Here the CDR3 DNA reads TGTGCCAGCAGCTATCCCTCCACGCCGGCCGAGCAGTACTTC.

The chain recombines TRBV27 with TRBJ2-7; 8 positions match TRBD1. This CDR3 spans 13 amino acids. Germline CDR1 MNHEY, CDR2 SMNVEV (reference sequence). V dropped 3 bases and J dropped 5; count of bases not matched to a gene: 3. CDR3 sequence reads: CASSLDRVDEQYF. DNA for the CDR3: TGTGCCAGCAGTTTGGACAGGGTAGACGAGCAGTACTTC.

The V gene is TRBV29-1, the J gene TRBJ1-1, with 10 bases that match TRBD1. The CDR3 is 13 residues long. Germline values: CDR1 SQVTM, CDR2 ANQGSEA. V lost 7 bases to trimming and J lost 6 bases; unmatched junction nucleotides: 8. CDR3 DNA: TGCAGCGCCAGGGACAGGGGAAGGCCTGAAGCTTTCTTT. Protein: CSARDRGRPEAFF.

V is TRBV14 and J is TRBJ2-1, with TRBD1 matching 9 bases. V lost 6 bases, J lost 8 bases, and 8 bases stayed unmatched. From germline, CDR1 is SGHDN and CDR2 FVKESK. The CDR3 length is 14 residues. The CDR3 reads CASSRTGGLYEQFF. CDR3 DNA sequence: TGTGCCAGCAGTCGCACAGGGGGCCTTTATGAGCAGTTCTTC.

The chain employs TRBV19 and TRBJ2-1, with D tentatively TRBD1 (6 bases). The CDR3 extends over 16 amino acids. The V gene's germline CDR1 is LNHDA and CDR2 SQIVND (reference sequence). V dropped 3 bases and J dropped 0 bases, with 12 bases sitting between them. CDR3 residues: CASSMYRVGSYNEQFF. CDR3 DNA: TGTGCCAGTAGTATGTACAGGGTTGGCTCCTACAATGAGCAGTTCTTC.

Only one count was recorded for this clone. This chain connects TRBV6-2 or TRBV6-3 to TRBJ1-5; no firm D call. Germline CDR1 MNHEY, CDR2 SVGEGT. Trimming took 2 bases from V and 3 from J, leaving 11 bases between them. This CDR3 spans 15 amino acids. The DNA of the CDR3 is TGTGCCAGCAGTTACCAAGCAGCCTTCAATCAGCCCCAGCATTTT. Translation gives CASSYQAAFNQPQHF.

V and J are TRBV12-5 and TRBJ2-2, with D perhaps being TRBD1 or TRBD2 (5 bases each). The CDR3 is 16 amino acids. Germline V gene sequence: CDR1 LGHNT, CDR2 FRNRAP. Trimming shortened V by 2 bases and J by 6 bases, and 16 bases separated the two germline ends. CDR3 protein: CASGLTSGRSAGELFF. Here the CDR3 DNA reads TGTGCTAGTGGTTTGACTTCGGGACGCTCCGCCGGGGAGCTGTTTTTT.

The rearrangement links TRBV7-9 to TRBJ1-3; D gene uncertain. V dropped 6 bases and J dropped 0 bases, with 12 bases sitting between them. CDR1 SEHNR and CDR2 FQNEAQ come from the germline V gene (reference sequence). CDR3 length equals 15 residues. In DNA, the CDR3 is TGTGCCAGCAGATCACATGCCTTCTCTGGAAACACCATATATTTT. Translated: CASRSHAFSGNTIYF.

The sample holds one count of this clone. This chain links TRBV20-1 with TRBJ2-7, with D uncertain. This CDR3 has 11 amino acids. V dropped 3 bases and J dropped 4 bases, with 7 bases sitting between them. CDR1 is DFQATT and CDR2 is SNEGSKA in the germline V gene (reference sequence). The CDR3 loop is CSASERYEQYF. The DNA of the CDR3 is TGCAGTGCTAGCGAGAGATACGAGCAGTACTTC.

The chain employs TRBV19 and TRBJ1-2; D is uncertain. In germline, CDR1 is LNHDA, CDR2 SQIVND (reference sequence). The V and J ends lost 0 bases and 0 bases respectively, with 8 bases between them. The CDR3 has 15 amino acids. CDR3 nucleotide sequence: TGTGCCAGTAGTATAGATCCCACAGCTAACTATGGCTACACCTTC. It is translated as CASSIDPTANYGYTF. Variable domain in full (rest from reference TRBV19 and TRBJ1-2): DGGITQSPKYLFRKEGQNVTLSCEQNLNHDAMYWYRQDPGQGLRLIYYSQIVNDFQKGDIAEGYSVSREKKESFPLTVTSAQKNPTAFYLCASSIDPTANYGYTFGSGTRLTVV.

CDR3 DNA: TGCGCCAGCAGCGCGGGGGGAATGCAAGAGACCCAGTACTTC. Its protein product is CASSAGGMQETQYF. The J gene is TRBJ2-5, the V gene TRBV5-1; TRBD2 aligns across 8 bases. The CDR3 is 14 residues long. V was pared by 4 bases and J by 2 bases, with 4 bases of the junction left unmatched. Looked up from germline, CDR1 is SGHRS and CDR2 is YFSETQ.

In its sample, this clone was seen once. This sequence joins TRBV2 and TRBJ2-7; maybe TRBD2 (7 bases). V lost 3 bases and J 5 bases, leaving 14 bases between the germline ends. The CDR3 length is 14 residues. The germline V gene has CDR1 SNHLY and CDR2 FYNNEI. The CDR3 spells CASSDPAGADEQYF. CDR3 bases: TGTGCCAGCAGTGACCCCGCGGGGGCGGACGAGCAGTACTTC. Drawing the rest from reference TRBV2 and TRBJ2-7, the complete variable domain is EPEVTQTPSHQVTQMGQEVILRCVPISNHLYFYWYRQILGQKVEFLVSFYNNEISEKSEIFDDQFSVERPDGSNFTLKIRSTKLEDSAMYFCASSDPAGADEQYFGPGTRLTVT.

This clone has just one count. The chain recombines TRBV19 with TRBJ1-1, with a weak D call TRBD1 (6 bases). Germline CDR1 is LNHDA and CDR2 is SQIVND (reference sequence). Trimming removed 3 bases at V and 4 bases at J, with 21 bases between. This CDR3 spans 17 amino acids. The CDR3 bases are TGTGCCAGTAGTATTCTCGCGGGGGGCGGCTTTTTCACTGAAGCTTTCTTT. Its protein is CASSILAGGGFFTEAFF.

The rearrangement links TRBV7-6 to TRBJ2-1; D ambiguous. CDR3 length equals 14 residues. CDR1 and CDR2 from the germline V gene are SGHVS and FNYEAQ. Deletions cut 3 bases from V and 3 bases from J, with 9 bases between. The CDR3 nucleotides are TGTGCCAGCAGCTTGCAGTGGAGCTACAATGAGCAGTTCTTC. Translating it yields CASSLQWSYNEQFF.

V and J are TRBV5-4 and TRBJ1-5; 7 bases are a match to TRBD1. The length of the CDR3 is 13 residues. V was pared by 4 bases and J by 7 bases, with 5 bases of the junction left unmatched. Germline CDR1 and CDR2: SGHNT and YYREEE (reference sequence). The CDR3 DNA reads TGTGCCAGCAGCCCGGAACAGGGGCAGCCCCAGCATTTT. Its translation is CASSPEQGQPQHF.